This T cell receptor (beta chain) was sequenced in a study of blood T cells in healthy people across ages (dated by TCRdb to about 2015). Context from the whole study: Template switching captured roughly one uniquely barcoded TCR beta cDNA molecule per two T cells in model experiments. The study measured age-related changes in TCR beta repertoire diversity using deep sequencing normalized with unique cDNA molecular identifiers. Donors were grouped into four age groups: young (average approximately 15 years), middle-aged (approximately 41), aged (around 60) and long-lived (about 90). To avoid experimental bias, donors of different ages were distributed randomly across sequencing lanes. Using the same blood draw, the study looked at two additional independent replicas of 1 million unique cDNA reads for two donors, one aged 18 to 30 and the other aged 80 or older.

The roughly 39 donors, aged roughly 6 to 95 years, were systemically healthy Caucasian individuals from Russia. About 9.8 milliliters of peripheral blood were drawn from each donor into EDTA-treated Vacutainer tubes. PBMCs were isolated by Ficoll-Paque density-gradient centrifugation, with at least 6.5 million obtained per sample. Trizol reagent was used to extract total RNA from the PBMCs, yielding at least 6 micrograms per sample. The percentages of naive CD45RAhigh/CD27high T cells were determined by flow cytometry on a PBMC aliquot from every donor. To note about this clonotype: The target of this receptor is not known. Base qualities are not recorded, but no much larger clone differs from it by a single base.

What the authors observed across the whole study: Compared with the aged group, the long-lived group had more naive CD4+ T cells, fewer expanded clones and increased TCR diversity, a pattern suggesting age selection. A strong correlation was found between observed TCR beta diversity and the percentage of naive T cells measured by flow cytometry. Because profiling used bulk unsorted PBMCs, naive and antigen-experienced compartments could not be compared conclusively. Observed TCR beta diversity per million T cells fell roughly linearly with age, and a significant reduction was already apparent by age roughly 40. Estimates of total diversity from one million sequenced T cells were regarded as lower bounds and underestimates. Donor CMV infection status was unknown, potentially confounding age-related changes in expanded clonotypes.

V trim: 3 bases; J trim: 1 base; unmatched bases: 10. CDR3 length: 17 amino acids, cysteine to phenylalanine. The entry retains the CDR3 DNA only, 51 bases that are in frame from base 1. CDR1 is given as SGHTA and CDR2 as FQGNSA, both from the germline V gene. To prepare the library, 5' RACE was applied. The sequencing machine was an Illumina HiSeq 2500. A second PCR of roughly 6 to 11 cycles was run with a J-beta primer mix and a sample-barcoded 5' primer. Each TCR beta cDNA molecule received a unique molecular identifier from a template-switch 5' adaptor carrying 12 random nucleotides. At least 3 million CDR3-containing paired-end reads were obtained from each sample. First-strand cDNA synthesis was performed from all RNA using the Mint cDNA synthesis kit, with priming by a TRBC-specific oligonucleotide. Following uracil-DNA glycosylase treatment, all cDNA underwent a first 18-cycle PCR with the universal primers M1SS and BC2_uni_R. The study's own analysis went as follows. For normalization, 1 million high-quality reads, each with a distinct molecular identifier, were randomly selected from each sample. Reads sharing molecular identifiers were discarded rather than binned into consensus sequences. MiTCR, set to a Q25 quality threshold and the strictest error-elimination algorithm, was used for CDR3 identification, clonotype clustering and error correction. A nonparametric unseen species model with Euler transformation was used to estimate lower-bound total TCR beta diversity. In TCRdb, the public reads were trimmed at Q25 with fastp and aligned with MiXCR, with productive beta chains retained. One record per CDR3 amino acid sequence lists the most common genes and DNA. For this entry, the V and J calls and clone size follow TCRdb and not the study's own pipeline. This sample holds around 650,000 distinct CDR3 sequences; around 32% were observed only once. Roughly 15% of the sample is held by the ten biggest clonotypes.

This receptor chain uses TRBV7-2 and TRBJ1-1, and 8 junction bases match TRBD1. The sequence derives from a woman aged 80 or older in good health. Donor details come from another sample of the same person, matched by shared clones. The sample consisted of blood. At the DNA level, the sequence is TGTGCCAGCAGCTTGCGTTTTCAGGGGGCCACGAACACTGAAGCTTTCTTT. Its protein reads: CASSLRFQGATNTEAFF.